The clone carrying this TCR beta chain was seen more than once but under ten times. No antigen is known for it. These data belong to a study of T cell repertoires in cytomegalovirus infection. TCRdb reprocessed the reads via MiXCR and lists one record per CDR3 protein. Of roughly 68,000 distinct CDR3 sequences in the sample, 20% to 25% were seen once. The CDR3 totals 14 residues. Losses at the gene ends were 6 bases for V and 6 bases for J; bases not matched to a gene: 10. Germline V CDR1 and CDR2: SGHAT, FQDESV (reference sequence). Study results and caveats: Using cumulative public TCR beta family frequency, the authors identified those who carried CMV together with the relevant HLA. Dominating the ex vivo response were HLA-C-restricted CMV-specific TCR beta clonotypes.

The sequences come from CD8+ T cells from cultured PBMCs, collected from culture after CMV antigen stimulation. The sequence was collected from a human donor in good health (CMV status not recorded). Some clones in this sample may be carry-over from other donors' samples. The V and J genes are TRBV11-1 and TRBJ1-1, with 7 bases matching TRBD1. The CDR3 spells CASRYRGWGAEAFF. CDR3 DNA: TGTGCCAGCAGGTACAGGGGTTGGGGCGCTGAAGCTTTCTTT.